A single sample gave rise to the 30 T cell receptor beta chains below, sequenced in a study of T cells in Graves' hyperthyroidism and ophthalmopathy. Regions amplified from RNA transcripts were the TCR beta CDR3 regions. The TCR CDR3 first-round RT-PCR relied on the HTBI primer set. A single record per CDR3 protein comes from TCRdb applying MiXCR to the multiplex PCR reads. Of roughly 740,000 distinct CDR3 sequences in the sample, 16% were seen once. The sample comprised blood. Receptors originate from a man in his late teens or twenties with Graves' hyperthyroidism.

This chain uses TRBV5-5 with TRBJ2-3, with D unclear. The CDR3 consists of 14 residues. V lost 4 bases and J lost 4, with 13 bases in between. The germline V gene encodes CDR1 SGHKS and CDR2 YYEKEE (reference sequence). Here the CDR3 reads CASSNRQSADTQYF. The CDR3 nucleotides are TGTGCCAGCAGCAACCGGCAGAGTGCAGATACGCAGTATTTT. The full variable domain, with the rest looked up from reference TRBV5-5 and TRBJ2-3, is DAGVTQSPTHLIKTRGQQVTLRCSPISGHKSVSWYQQVLGQGPQFIFQYYEKEERGRGNFPDRFSARQFPNYSSELNVNALLLGDSALYLCASSNRQSADTQYFGPGTRLTVL.

The gene calls are TRBV6-6 and TRBJ1-1; D not certain. The CDR3 is made up of 14 amino acids. Germline V gene sequence: CDR1 MNHNY, CDR2 SVGAGI (reference sequence). Trimming shortened V by 0 bases and J by 1 base, and 6 bases separated the two germline ends. The CDR3 reads CASSYSGANTEAFF. The CDR3 nucleotides are TGTGCCAGCAGTTACTCGGGAGCGAACACTGAAGCTTTCTTT.

V is TRBV20-1 and J is TRBJ2-5; 8 bases fit TRBD1. With 6 bases clipped from V and 2 bases from J, the junction kept 11 bases outside the gene matches. Germline V gives CDR1 DFQATT, CDR2 SNEGSKA (reference sequence). The CDR3 loop spans 15 amino acids. The CDR3 region has the DNA TGCAGTGCCACGACAGGGGCCCGGATTCAAGAGACCCAGTACTTC. Amino acids: CSATTGARIQETQYF.

This clonotype has ten or more counts. V and J are TRBV28 and TRBJ2-7, with D possibly called TRBD1 or TRBD2 (5 bases each). V dropped 7 bases and J dropped 5 bases, with 15 bases sitting between them. Germline V gene sequence: CDR1 MDHEN, CDR2 SYDVKM. The CDR3 is 13 amino acids. The CDR3 DNA reads TGTGCCAGCATTCTACAAGGGACCAACGAGCAGTACTTC. Amino acids: CASILQGTNEQYF.

This clonotype came up many times. The chain employs TRBV28 and TRBJ2-4; D is possibly TRBD1 (5 bases). Trimming removed 4 bases from V and 4 bases from J, with 14 bases in between. CDR1 MDHEN and CDR2 SYDVKM come from the germline V gene. The CDR3 spans 15 residues. The CDR3 bases are TGTGCCAGCAGTTCCGGGCCAGGGCCAAAAAACATTCAGTACTTC. Translating gives CASSSGPGPKNIQYF.

This clonotype was picked up many times. The chain is built from TRBV19 and TRBJ2-3; no firm D call. The CDR3 is 14 amino acids. CDR1 is LNHDA, CDR2 SQIVND, per germline (reference sequence). Trimming took 2 bases from V and 6 from J, leaving 12 bases between them. The CDR3: CASSISPVRDTQYF. The CDR3 region has the DNA TGTGCCAGTAGTATAAGTCCGGTTCGGGATACGCAGTATTTT.

This clonotype was seen a few times. The rearrangement links TRBV28 to TRBJ2-3; D might be TRBD1 (6 bases). The CDR3 is made up of 16 amino acids. V was trimmed by 5 bases and J by 2 bases, leaving 17 bases between them. Germline V gene data show CDR1 as MDHEN and CDR2 as SYDVKM. The CDR3 sequence: CASSALTGGLTDTQYF. CDR3 nucleotide sequence: TGTGCCAGCAGTGCGTTGACAGGAGGCCTCACAGATACGCAGTATTTT. The full variable domain, rest sourced from reference TRBV28 and TRBJ2-3, is DVKVTQSSRYLVKRTGEKVFLECVQDMDHENMFWYRQDPGLGLRLIYFSYDVKMKEKGDIPEGYSVSREKKERFSLILESASTNQTSMYLCASSALTGGLTDTQYFGPGTRLTVL.

This clonotype was found many times. The gene calls are TRBV7-2 and TRBJ2-1; 13 bases agree with TRBD2. The CDR3 spans 16 residues. Germline assignment: CDR1 SGHTA and CDR2 FQGNSA. V shed 4 bases and J 8 bases; nucleotides not matched to a gene: 8. CDR3 amino acids: CASSSWTSGREHEQFF. The CDR3 nucleotides read TGTGCCAGCAGCTCCTGGACTAGCGGGAGAGAACATGAGCAGTTCTTC.

The chain links TRBV6-1 to TRBJ2-7, with TRBD2 identical over 9 bases. V lost 6 bases and J lost 4; bases outside the gene matches: 10. Germline V gene lookup returns CDR1 MNHNS and CDR2 SASEGT. The CDR3 has 15 residues. The CDR3 region is CASRRQAGGKYEQYF. The CDR3 nucleotides read TGTGCCAGCAGAAGACAAGCGGGAGGTAAATACGAGCAGTACTTC.

CDR3 protein: CASRFRGFNQPQHF. The CDR3 region has the DNA TGTGCCAGCAGGTTCCGGGGCTTCAATCAGCCCCAGCATTTT. The V and J genes are TRBV6-2 or TRBV6-3 and TRBJ1-5; D might be TRBD1 (5 bases). The length of the CDR3 is 14 residues. Trimming pared 6 bases from V and 3 bases from J, leaving 12 bases between. CDR1 and CDR2 (germline): MNHEY, SVGEGT.

This clonotype was counted many times. The rearrangement links TRBV6-2 or TRBV6-3 to TRBJ2-7, with TRBD1 matching 8 bases. Trimming removed 7 bases from V and 4 bases from J; junction bases left unmatched: 12. CDR3 size: 15 residues. The germline gives CDR1 MNHEY, CDR2 SVGEGT. CDR3 region: CASTPPGRGPYEQYF. The CDR3 DNA sequence: TGTGCCAGCACCCCTCCTGGCAGGGGGCCTTACGAGCAGTACTTC.

This clonotype was counted a few times. This chain joins TRBV30 and TRBJ2-6; the D is unclear. V was shortened by 3 bases and J by 2 bases, with 14 bases between the two germline ends. CDR1 is GTSNPN and CDR2 is SVGIG in the germline V gene (reference sequence). CDR3 size: 16 residues. CDR3: CAWSDTRKAGANVLTF. In DNA form, the CDR3 reads TGTGCCTGGAGCGATACGAGGAAAGCTGGGGCCAACGTCCTGACTTTC.

At least ten counts were recorded for this clonotype. The chain has TRBV3-1 and TRBJ2-1, with 11 positions matching TRBD2. The V gene's germline CDR1 is LGHDT and CDR2 YNNKEL (reference sequence). This CDR3 spans 16 amino acids. With V trimmed by 0 bases and J by 9 bases, 7 bases remained unmatched. CDR3 DNA sequence: TGTGCCAGCAGCCAAGATTTAACTAGCGGGAGAACTGAGCAGTTCTTC. Protein product: CASSQDLTSGRTEQFF.

This clonotype has ten or more counts. The chain's CDR3 is CASSQEASGARNEQFF. The DNA for the CDR3 is TGTGCCAGCAGCCAAGAGGCTAGCGGGGCCAGGAATGAGCAGTTCTTC. V gene TRBV14 combines with J gene TRBJ2-1; 9 bases fit TRBD2. The CDR3 covers 16 residues. Germline trimming cut 0 bases from V and 7 bases from J; bases unmatched to any gene: 7. In germline, CDR1 is SGHDN, CDR2 FVKESK.

This clonotype has ten or more counts. The chain combines TRBV28 with TRBJ2-1; the D gene is possibly TRBD2 (5 bases). This CDR3 is 15 amino acids long. Germline lookup yields CDR1 MDHEN and CDR2 SYDVKM. With 4 bases removed from V and 4 bases from J, the gap between germline ends came to 14 bases. The CDR3 DNA follows: TGTGCCAGCAGTTCCTCGGGGTTGGGGTACAATGAGCAGTTCTTC. Amino acids: CASSSSGLGYNEQFF.

This clonotype was counted at least ten times. The chain carries TRBV20-1 and TRBJ2-1, with TRBD2 identical over 9 bases. Germline loops: CDR1 DFQATT, CDR2 SNEGSKA (reference sequence). V shed 0 bases and J 4 bases; nucleotides not matched to a gene: 10. This CDR3 has 17 residues. Here the CDR3 DNA reads TGCAGTGCTAGAGATCATGCCCCGACTAGCGGTTACAATGAGCAGTTCTTC. Translating it yields CSARDHAPTSGYNEQFF.

The table lists this clonotype with a few counts. The rearrangement links TRBV27 to TRBJ1-4; 9 nucleotides match TRBD1. Germline CDR1 reads MNHEY; CDR2 reads SMNVEV (reference sequence). With V trimmed by 3 bases and J by 5 bases, 13 bases remained unmatched. CDR3 length equals 18 residues. CDR3 coding DNA: TGTGCCAGCAGTTTCCGCTCCCCGGGACAGGGAAGGAATGAAAAACTGTTTTTT. Its protein product is CASSFRSPGQGRNEKLFF.

This clonotype has just a few counts. The chain is built from TRBV6-1 and TRBJ2-5; maybe TRBD2 (6 bases). The CDR3 length is 17 residues. CDR1 MNHNS and CDR2 SASEGT come from the germline V gene. V lost 5 bases and J 5 bases, leaving 24 bases between the germline ends. DNA of the CDR3: TGTGCCAGCAGTCACCCTAGCGAGAGGGCCACGGAGGAGACCCAGTACTTC. Amino acids: CASSHPSERATEETQYF.

The rearrangement joins TRBV28 to TRBJ2-5, with TRBD1 matching over 7 bases. The CDR3 has 14 amino acids. The ends lost 6 bases at V and 4 bases at J; junction bases unmatched: 8. Germline V gene sequence: CDR1 MDHEN, CDR2 SYDVKM. The CDR3 spells CASSSGQAGETQYF. The CDR3 DNA reads as TGTGCCAGCAGCTCCGGACAGGCCGGAGAGACCCAGTACTTC.

The rearrangement links TRBV5-1 to TRBJ1-2; 9 bases agree with TRBD1. The length of the CDR3 is 14 residues. Germline CDR1 and CDR2: SGHRS and YFSETQ. V shed 4 bases and J 2 bases; nucleotides not matched to a gene: 3. The CDR3 bases are TGCGCCAGCAGCACGACAGGGGGGAACTATGGCTACACCTTC. Translating gives CASSTTGGNYGYTF.

As to this clonotype: A much larger clone differs from this one at a single base, so this may be a read error. The chain recombines TRBV7-8 with TRBJ2-1; tentative D call: TRBD2 (6 bases). CDR1 and CDR2 (germline): SGHVS, FQNEAQ. This CDR3 spans 17 amino acids. The V end lost 8 bases, the J end lost 6 bases, and 26 bases lay between the germline ends. CDR3 sequence: CASGRWDLSRAVNEQFF. The CDR3 nucleotides are TGTGCCAGCGGCCGATGGGACTTAAGTAGGGCGGTCAATGAGCAGTTCTTC. Complete variable domain (other parts from reference TRBV7-8 and TRBJ2-1): GAGVSQSPRYKVAKRGQDVALRCDPISGHVSLFWYQQALGQGPEFLTYFQNEAQLDKSGLPSDRFFAERPEGSVSTLKIQRTQQEDSAVYLCASGRWDLSRAVNEQFFGPGTRLTVL.

This clonotype was recorded many times. The chain joins TRBV4-1 to TRBJ1-2; 7 bases match TRBD1. The junction had 9 bases not matched to a gene; V was cut back by 5 bases and J by 3 bases. CDR3 size: 15 residues. Germline CDR1 and CDR2: MGHRA and YSYEKL. The CDR3 spells CASSGIRDRYYGYTF. The CDR3, as DNA: TGCGCCAGCAGCGGGATACGGGACAGATACTATGGCTACACCTTC.

This clonotype was seen repeatedly, ten times or more. Written as DNA, the CDR3 is TGTGCCAGCAGGATCACCGGGACCCAGAACGAGCAGTACTTC. Its protein is CASRITGTQNEQYF. J is TRBJ2-7 and V is TRBV28; D possibly matches TRBD1 or TRBD2 (5 bases each). The V and J ends lost 6 bases and 5 bases respectively, with 17 bases between them. Germline V gives CDR1 MDHEN, CDR2 SYDVKM. The CDR3 runs 14 residues. The whole variable domain, filled in from reference TRBV28 and TRBJ2-7, reads DVKVTQSSRYLVKRTGEKVFLECVQDMDHENMFWYRQDPGLGLRLIYFSYDVKMKEKGDIPEGYSVSREKKERFSLILESASTNQTSMYLCASRITGTQNEQYFGPGTRLTVT.

The chain is built from TRBV5-4 and TRBJ2-5; D might be TRBD1 or TRBD2, each matching 6 bases. The germline CDR1 and CDR2 sequences are SGHNT and YYREEE (reference sequence). V was cut by 4 bases and J by 3 bases, with 13 bases left in between. The CDR3 is 14 residues long. The CDR3 DNA sequence: TGTGCCAGCAGCGGTAGGGGGGAGAAAGAGACCCAGTACTTC. Translated: CASSGRGEKETQYF.

For this clonotype: This may be a read error, as it is one base from a much larger clone. This CDR3 is CANSYSPSGKEEQYF. The CDR3 bases are TGTGCCAACAGTTACTCGCCTAGCGGGAAGGAAGAGCAGTACTTC. The gene calls are TRBV6-2 or TRBV6-3 and TRBJ2-7; 9 bases match TRBD2. The CDR3 has 15 residues. Per germline, CDR1 MNHEY and CDR2 SVGEGT.

This chain joins TRBV6-1 and TRBJ2-2; no firm D call. This CDR3 is 14 amino acids long. V was trimmed by 5 bases and J by 4 bases, leaving 11 bases between them. CDR1 MNHNS and CDR2 SASEGT come from the germline V gene. CDR3 coding DNA: TGTGCCAGCAGTTCGGCAAGCCCCACCGGGGAGCTGTTTTTT. Its protein product is CASSSASPTGELFF.

At least ten counts were recorded for this clonotype. V is TRBV6-1 and J is TRBJ2-1, with 11 nucleotides matching TRBD1. V gave up 6 bases and J gave up 7 bases; unmatched junction bases: 5. CDR1 is MNHNS, CDR2 SASEGT, per germline. CDR3 length: 14 amino acids. The CDR3 DNA is TGTGCCAGCAGGCGGGACAGGGGGTTTAATGAGCAGTTCTTC. Its protein is CASRRDRGFNEQFF.

The chain employs TRBV7-9 and TRBJ1-1; D possibly corresponds to TRBD1 (5 bases). With 9 bases removed from V and 2 bases from J, the gap between germline ends came to 16 bases. This CDR3 has 14 residues. The germline V gene encodes CDR1 SEHNR and CDR2 FQNEAQ (reference sequence). The chain's CDR3 is CASRKTDSNTEAFF. CDR3 nucleotide sequence: TGTGCCAGTCGAAAAACCGACAGTAACACTGAAGCTTTCTTT.

V usage is TRBV24-1 and J usage is TRBJ2-1; the D gene could be TRBD1 or TRBD2 (5 bases each). V dropped 5 bases and J dropped 5 bases, with 12 bases sitting between them. CDR3 length equals 14 residues. Germline V gene sequence: CDR1 KGHDR, CDR2 SFDVKD. The CDR3 DNA reads as TGTGCCACCAGTGGCCGTGGGGGAAACAATGAGCAGTTCTTC. Translation gives CATSGRGGNNEQFF.

This clonotype was counted at least ten times. The rearrangement links TRBV11-3 to TRBJ2-3; tentatively, D is TRBD2 (5 bases). CDR3 length: 16 amino acids. CDR1 is SGHNT, CDR2 YENEEA, per germline. Trimming took 3 bases from V and 0 from J, leaving 13 bases between them. The CDR3 protein is CASSLGLASSTDTQYF. Written as DNA, the CDR3 is TGTGCCAGCAGCTTGGGCTTAGCGTCTAGCACAGATACGCAGTATTTT.